One sample yielded the 29 T cell receptor beta chains listed below, sequenced in a study of blood T cell repertoires in COVID-19. Sequenced by immunoSEQ multiplex PCR; TCRdb stores in-frame clones only, minus some. The sample includes some 130,000 clones, approximately 90% of them seen just once. Sequenced: peripheral blood. The receptors derive from a middle-aged man with active or convalescent COVID-19.

The V call is TRBV6-4, the J call TRBJ2-3, with D possibly being TRBD2 (7 bases). This CDR3 region has 15 residues. V dropped 3 bases and J dropped 0 bases, with 10 bases sitting between them. Germline loops: CDR1 MRHNA, CDR2 SNTAGT. CDR3 region: CASSEGGLSTDTQYF. CDR3 bases: TGTGCCAGCAGTGAAGGGGGACTAAGCACAGATACGCAGTATTTT.

The chain has TRBV4-1 and TRBJ1-4; D uncertain. Germline V gives CDR1 MGHRA, CDR2 YSYEKL. This CDR3 has 15 amino acids. The V and J ends lost 1 base and 2 bases respectively, with 8 bases between them. CDR3 sequence: CASSQGANTNEKLFF. The CDR3 region has the DNA TGCGCCAGCAGCCAAGGGGCCAACACTAATGAAAAACTGTTTTTT.

The V and J genes are TRBV10-3 and TRBJ1-6; D is perhaps TRBD1 (6 bases). Germline CDR1 reads ENHRY; CDR2 reads SYGVKD. Trimming cost V 3 bases and J 2 bases, with 11 bases left between them. This CDR3 region has 16 residues. The CDR3, as DNA: TGTGCCATCAGTGAATCCAGGGGAGCCTATAATTCACCCCTCCACTTT. Residues: CAISESRGAYNSPLHF.

The rearrangement links TRBV28 to TRBJ2-3; D is possibly TRBD1 (5 bases). The CDR3 consists of 17 residues. The germline gives CDR1 MDHEN, CDR2 SYDVKM. V was cut by 5 bases and J by 6 bases, with 24 bases left in between. CDR3 region: CASSVPGWYRPVDTQYF. The DNA of the CDR3 is TGTGCCAGCAGTGTGCCAGGGTGGTATCGTCCCGTCGATACGCAGTATTTT.

This clone was picked up one time. The chain employs TRBV28 and TRBJ1-5; TRBD1 matches 7 bases. The CDR3 extends over 16 amino acids. Trimming cost V 3 bases and J 3 bases; bases outside gene matches: 8. Germline V gene lookup returns CDR1 MDHEN and CDR2 SYDVKM. The CDR3 region has the DNA TGTGCCAGCAGTTTTCTCGGACAGGTTCACAATCAGCCCCAGCATTTT. It translates to CASSFLGQVHNQPQHF.

This chain links TRBV21-1 with TRBJ1-1; the D call of TRBD1 is as the table states it, not checked on the DNA. TRBV21-1 is classified as a pseudogene. CDR3 length: 15 residues. In DNA, the CDR3 is TGTGCCAGCAGCAAAGAACAGGGGGCCAACACTGAAGCTTTCTTT. Translation: CASSKEQGANTEAFF.

The chain is built from TRBV15 and TRBJ2-3; possible D gene TRBD2, 6 bases. V was shortened by 0 bases and J by 0 bases, with 10 bases between the two germline ends. The CDR3 consists of 16 residues. Germline CDR1 reads LNHNV; CDR2 reads YYDKDF (reference sequence). The CDR3 protein is CATSRDFAGSTDTQYF. In DNA form, the CDR3 reads TGTGCCACCAGCAGAGATTTTGCGGGAAGCACAGATACGCAGTATTTT. Full variable domain (remainder filled in from reference TRBV15 and TRBJ2-3): DAMVIQNPRYQVTQFGKPVTLSCSQTLNHNVMYWYQQKSSQAPKLLFHYYDKDFNNEADTPDNFQSRRPNTSFCFLDIRSPGLGDTAMYLCATSRDFAGSTDTQYFGPGTRLTVL.

This clone came up a few times. The rearrangement links TRBV19 to TRBJ1-5; a possible D gene is TRBD1 (6 bases). CDR1 is LNHDA, CDR2 SQIVND, per germline (reference sequence). CDR3 length: 13 residues. V lost 7 bases, J lost 5 bases, and 12 bases lay in between. CDR3 amino acids: CASNDRTHQPQHF. The CDR3 DNA sequence: TGTGCCAGTAATGACAGGACCCATCAGCCCCAGCATTTT.

The V call is TRBV7-2, the J call TRBJ1-5; 9 nucleotides agree with TRBD1. This CDR3 has 15 amino acids. V was clipped by 5 bases and J by 5 bases; unmatched bases: 7. Germline V CDR1 and CDR2: SGHTA, FQGNSA. The CDR3 nucleotides are TGTGCCAGCAGCCAACAGGGGGCCCCGTATCAGCCCCAGCATTTT. Translated, it gives CASSQQGAPYQPQHF.

The chain uses TRBV10-3 and TRBJ1-3; D remains ambiguous. This CDR3 is built from 16 residues. The V gene's germline CDR1 is ENHRY and CDR2 SYGVKD. Trimming pared 0 bases from V and 0 bases from J, leaving 9 bases between. The CDR3 sequence is CAISESGVSSGNTIYF. The DNA for the CDR3 is TGTGCCATCAGTGAGTCAGGAGTATCCTCTGGAAACACCATATATTTT.

This clone appeared once. This sequence joins TRBV21-1 and TRBJ2-5; the table names TRBD1, a call not compared with the DNA. TRBV21-1 counts as a pseudogene. The CDR3 consists of 14 residues. CDR3 region: CASSIGTIQETQYF. CDR3 DNA: TGTGCCAGCAGCATCGGGACAATCCAAGAGACCCAGTACTTC.

The V and J genes are TRBV11-2 and TRBJ2-3, with a tentative D call TRBD2 (6 bases). V gave up 5 bases and J gave up 4 bases, with 13 bases separating them. The CDR3 totals 14 residues. Germline V CDR1 and CDR2: SGHAT, FQNNGV. CDR3 in amino acids: CASSPHRGSDTQYF. CDR3 bases: TGTGCCAGCAGCCCCCACCGGGGGTCAGATACGCAGTATTTT.

V is TRBV2 and J is TRBJ2-7, with 8 positions matching TRBD2. Germline CDR1 is SNHLY and CDR2 is FYNNEI. There are 12 residues in the CDR3. With 3 bases clipped from V and 6 bases from J, the junction kept 1 base outside the gene matches. The CDR3 spells CASSDGGGEQYF. The CDR3 DNA reads TGTGCCAGCAGTGACGGGGGGGGCGAGCAGTACTTC. Combining the CDR3 with reference TRBV2 and TRBJ2-7 gives the whole variable domain EPEVTQTPSHQVTQMGQEVILRCVPISNHLYFYWYRQILGQKVEFLVSFYNNEISEKSEIFDDQFSVERPDGSNFTLKIRSTKLEDSAMYFCASSDGGGEQYFGPGTRLTVT.

The V gene is TRBV2, the J gene TRBJ2-7; D is undetermined. V was pared by 4 bases and J by 6 bases, with 19 bases between. The CDR3 totals 15 residues. Germline CDR1 and CDR2: SNHLY and FYNNEI. The CDR3 DNA is TGTGCCAGCAGTGCCCCACCACCGGGTTTGAGCGAGCAGTACTTC. Translating gives CASSAPPPGLSEQYF. Together with reference TRBV2 and TRBJ2-7, the CDR3 gives the full variable domain: EPEVTQTPSHQVTQMGQEVILRCVPISNHLYFYWYRQILGQKVEFLVSFYNNEISEKSEIFDDQFSVERPDGSNFTLKIRSTKLEDSAMYFCASSAPPPGLSEQYFGPGTRLTVT.

The chain joins TRBV6-5 to TRBJ2-1; D not certain. This CDR3 is built from 11 residues. V was cut by 7 bases and J by 8 bases, with 9 bases left in between. Germline V gene lookup returns CDR1 MNHEY and CDR2 SVGAGI. The CDR3 DNA sequence: TGTGCCAGCACTCAGTTTGATGAGCAGTTCTTC. Encoded protein: CASTQFDEQFF.

The genes are TRBV29-1 and TRBJ2-1, with TRBD2 matching over 11 bases. The CDR3 contains 13 residues. Germline trimming cut 4 bases from V and 10 bases from J; bases unmatched to any gene: 6. Germline assignment: CDR1 SQVTM and CDR2 ANQGSEA. The CDR3 DNA sequence: TGCAGCGTTGCGGCTAGCGGGAGGTGGGAGCAGTTCTTC. As protein: CSVAASGRWEQFF.

The J gene is TRBJ2-7, the V gene TRBV6-6, with TRBD2 matching over 10 bases. Germline V gene lookup returns CDR1 MNHNY and CDR2 SVGAGI (reference sequence). The junction had 1 base not matched to a gene; V was cut back by 1 base and J by 4 bases. The CDR3 runs to 14 residues. CDR3 bases: TGTGCCAGCAGTTACTTAGCGGGAGGTTACGAGCAGTACTTC. This translates into CASSYLAGGYEQYF.

The gene calls are TRBV28 and TRBJ1-1; D unresolved. CDR1 and CDR2 from the germline V gene are MDHEN and SYDVKM. V lost 6 bases and J 3 bases, leaving 11 bases between the germline ends. CDR3 length: 13 residues. CDR3 DNA: TGTGCCAGCAGGCCAAGGAGGGACACTGAAGCTTTCTTT. It translates to CASRPRRDTEAFF.

V is TRBV5-1 and J is TRBJ2-1; perhaps TRBD1 as D (6 bases). Germline CDR1 SGHRS, CDR2 YFSETQ. This CDR3 is built from 16 residues. The V end was cut by 1 base, the J end by 0 bases, with 11 bases between. The chain's CDR3 is CASSLSSRGSYNEQFF. The CDR3 bases are TGCGCCAGCAGCTTGTCGTCCAGGGGCTCCTACAATGAGCAGTTCTTC.

The chain recombines TRBV10-2 with TRBJ2-3; 10 bases agree with TRBD2. The germline CDR1 and CDR2 sequences are WSHSY and SAAADI. J was trimmed by 7 bases and V by 0 bases; bases with no gene match: 7. The CDR3 loop spans 16 amino acids. The CDR3 nucleotides are TGCGCCAGCAGTGAGTCGGGGAGCGGGAGGGCGAATACGCAGTATTTT. The encoded protein is CASSESGSGRANTQYF.

The rearrangement uses TRBV6-1 and TRBJ2-7; D might be TRBD1 (6 bases). The V gene's germline CDR1 is MNHNS and CDR2 SASEGT. V was pared by 1 base and J by 3 bases, with 10 bases between. This CDR3 has 14 residues. The CDR3, as DNA: TGTGCCAGCAGTGAAGACAGGGCCAACTACGAGCAGTACTTC. Protein: CASSEDRANYEQYF.

The chain recombines TRBV2 with TRBJ2-7; 9 bases line up with TRBD1. There are 12 residues in the CDR3. V was clipped by 7 bases and J by 4 bases; unmatched bases: 2. Looked up from germline, CDR1 is SNHLY and CDR2 is FYNNEI. The CDR3 loop is CASKGQGYEQYF. As DNA, the CDR3 is TGTGCCAGCAAGGGACAGGGATACGAGCAGTACTTC. The full variable domain, completed using reference TRBV2 and TRBJ2-7, is EPEVTQTPSHQVTQMGQEVILRCVPISNHLYFYWYRQILGQKVEFLVSFYNNEISEKSEIFDDQFSVERPDGSNFTLKIRSTKLEDSAMYFCASKGQGYEQYFGPGTRLTVT.

The chain joins TRBV7-2 to TRBJ1-2, with D perhaps TRBD1 (6 bases). The germline V gene encodes CDR1 SGHTA and CDR2 FQGNSA. V was shortened by 1 base and J by 8 bases, with 14 bases between the two germline ends. The CDR3 sequence is 14 residues long. This chain's CDR3 is CASSLEQGLIGYTF. The CDR3 DNA sequence: TGTGCCAGCAGCTTAGAACAGGGCTTAATAGGCTACACCTTC.

Here the CDR3 reads CASSLPQASGANVLTF. CDR3 DNA sequence: TGTGCCAGCTCACTCCCCCAGGCCTCTGGGGCCAACGTCCTGACTTTC. The chain combines TRBV18 with TRBJ2-6; D ambiguous. This CDR3 comprises 16 residues. Looked up from germline, CDR1 is KGHSH and CDR2 is LQKENI. Trimming left V 4 bases short and J 0 bases short, with 10 bases between. The whole variable domain, filled in from reference TRBV18 and TRBJ2-6, reads NAGVMQNPRHLVRRRGQEARLRCSPMKGHSHVYWYRQLPEEGLKFMVYLQKENIIDESGMPKERFSAEFPKEGPSILRIQQVVRGDSAAYFCASSLPQASGANVLTFGAGSRLTVL.

The V and J genes are TRBV19 and TRBJ1-6; 9 bases fit TRBD1. The CDR3 contains 15 residues. Germline V gene sequence: CDR1 LNHDA, CDR2 SQIVND (reference sequence). V was pared by 7 bases and J by 7 bases, with 8 bases of the junction left unmatched. This CDR3 reads CASTDFGQGNSPLHF. The CDR3 DNA is TGTGCCAGTACCGATTTTGGACAGGGGAATTCACCCCTCCACTTT.

This chain links TRBV7-9 with TRBJ2-2; D gene unclear. Trimming took 2 bases from V and 6 from J, leaving 10 bases between them. The CDR3 length is 14 residues. Per germline, CDR1 SEHNR and CDR2 FQNEAQ (reference sequence). CDR3 DNA: TGTGCCAGCAGCTTAATTAAGTCAGCCGGGGAGCTGTTTTTT. Translated, it gives CASSLIKSAGELFF.

The genes are TRBV18 and TRBJ1-2, with a possible D match to TRBD1 (5 bases). CDR3 length equals 14 residues. Trimming took 2 bases from V and 4 from J, leaving 11 bases between them. The V gene's germline CDR1 is KGHSH and CDR2 LQKENI. The CDR3 spells CASSPGQGGYGYTF. The CDR3 coding sequence is TGTGCCAGCTCACCAGGGCAGGGTGGCTATGGCTACACCTTC.

The chain couples TRBV19 to TRBJ1-1, with D tentatively TRBD1 (5 bases). CDR1 is LNHDA, CDR2 SQIVND, per germline (reference sequence). V lost 5 bases to trimming and J lost 5 bases, with 24 bases between them. The CDR3 runs to 17 residues. In DNA, the CDR3 is TGTGCCAGTAGTTGGGGTGGCCGCGGGGCCGGTCATACTGAAGCTTTCTTT. This translates into CASSWGGRGAGHTEAFF. The full variable domain, completed using reference TRBV19 and TRBJ1-1, is DGGITQSPKYLFRKEGQNVTLSCEQNLNHDAMYWYRQDPGQGLRLIYYSQIVNDFQKGDIAEGYSVSREKKESFPLTVTSAQKNPTAFYLCASSWGGRGAGHTEAFFGQGTRLTVV.

The rearrangement joins TRBV28 to TRBJ1-1; D gene uncertain. CDR1 and CDR2 from the germline V gene are MDHEN and SYDVKM. Trimming stripped 1 base from V and 5 bases from J, with 14 bases between. The CDR3 has 15 amino acids. This chain's CDR3 is CASSLFASPGTEAFF. In DNA form, the CDR3 reads TGTGCCAGCAGTTTATTTGCCTCCCCGGGAACTGAAGCTTTCTTT.